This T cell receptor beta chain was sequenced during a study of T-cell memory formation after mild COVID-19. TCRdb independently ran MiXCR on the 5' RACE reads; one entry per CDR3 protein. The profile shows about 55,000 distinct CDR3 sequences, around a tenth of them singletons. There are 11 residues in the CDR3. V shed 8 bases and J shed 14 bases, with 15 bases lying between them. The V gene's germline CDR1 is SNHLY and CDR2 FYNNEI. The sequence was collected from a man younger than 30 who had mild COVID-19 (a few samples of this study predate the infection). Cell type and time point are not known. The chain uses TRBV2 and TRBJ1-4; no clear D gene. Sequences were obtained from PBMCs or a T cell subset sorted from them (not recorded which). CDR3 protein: CASLITGNLFF. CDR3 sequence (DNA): TGTGCCAGCTTAATCACGGGAAATCTGTTTTTT.